Each of the 23 T cell receptor beta chains below was sequenced from the same sample in a study of blood T cells in healthy people across ages (dated by TCRdb to 2013 to 2016). The protocol used for the library was 5' RACE. The reads were generated on an Illumina HiSeq 2500. A second PCR of roughly 7 to 11 cycles was performed with a sample-barcoded 5' primer and a J-beta primer mix. The public sequencing data were trimmed at Q25 with fastp and processed into clonotypes with MiXCR by TCRdb, which kept only in-frame beta chains. Merged by CDR3 protein, the rows form single entries marked with the most common genes and DNA. For this sample there are more than 1.4 million distinct CDR3 sequences; roughly 40% appear just once. Together, the top ten hold roughly 8.2% of the sample. Sequenced: blood. These receptors came from a woman younger than 30 in good health.

This clonotype was seen more than once but under ten times. The chain joins TRBV20-1 to TRBJ2-1, with D tentatively TRBD1 or TRBD2 (5 bases each). Deletions cut 6 bases from V and 6 bases from J, with 21 bases between. The CDR3 is made up of 15 amino acids. CDR1 DFQATT and CDR2 SNEGSKA come from the germline V gene (reference sequence). Written as DNA, the CDR3 is TGCAGTGCCATGATCGGGGCAGGGAGTGGCAATGAGCAGTTCTTC. Its translation: CSAMIGAGSGNEQFF.

The chain joins TRBV14 to TRBJ2-5; D is unclear. Germline V gene lookup returns CDR1 SGHDN and CDR2 FVKESK. The CDR3 runs 13 residues. Trimming cost V 3 bases and J 11 bases, with 16 bases left between them. Here the CDR3 reads CASSQESYNEQYF. The CDR3 bases are TGTGCCAGCAGCCAGGAATCCTACAATGAGCAGTACTTC. The full variable domain, in which reference TRBV14 and TRBJ2-5 provide the parts outside the CDR3, is EAGVTQFPSHSVIEKGQTVTLRCDPISGHDNLYWYRRVMGKEIKFLLHFVKESKQDESGMPNNRFLAERTGGTYSTLKVQPAELEDSGVYFCASSQESYNEQYFGPGTRLLVL.

The rearrangement joins TRBV29-1 to TRBJ2-1; D gene unclear. Trimming removed 4 bases at V and 2 bases at J, with 9 bases between. This CDR3 comprises 13 residues. From germline, CDR1 is SQVTM and CDR2 ANQGSEA. The chain's CDR3 is CSVAPTTYNEQFF. CDR3 DNA sequence: TGCAGCGTTGCACCCACCACCTACAATGAGCAGTTCTTC.

The chain recombines TRBV2 with TRBJ2-3; 7 nucleotides align to TRBD2. The CDR3 is 14 residues long. V trimming: 7 bases; J trimming: 0 bases; junction bases outside the gene matches: 4. Germline V gene lookup returns CDR1 SNHLY and CDR2 FYNNEI. The CDR3 region is CASKLAASTDTQYF. As DNA, the CDR3 is TGTGCCAGCAAGCTAGCGGCAAGCACAGATACGCAGTATTTT.

V and J are TRBV7-9 and TRBJ2-3; no firm D call. Germline lookup yields CDR1 SEHNR and CDR2 FQNEAQ (reference sequence). CDR3 size: 15 residues. Trimming took 5 bases from V and 2 from J, leaving 14 bases between them. The CDR3 coding sequence is TGTGCCAGCAGCGCTACCGGCCCCGTCACAGATACGCAGTATTTT. Amino acid sequence: CASSATGPVTDTQYF.

This clonotype has just a few counts. The chain uses TRBV28 and TRBJ2-5, with D perhaps TRBD1 (5 bases). V was cut by 2 bases and J by 1 base, with 8 bases left in between. CDR3 size: 14 residues. CDR1 MDHEN and CDR2 SYDVKM come from the germline V gene. CDR3 nucleotide sequence: TGTGCCAGCAGTTTAGCGACAGTCCAAGAGACCCAGTACTTC. This codes for CASSLATVQETQYF.

The rearrangement links TRBV7-2 to TRBJ2-3; D gene uncertain. In germline, CDR1 is SGHTA, CDR2 FQGNSA. The CDR3 runs to 14 residues. V shed 4 bases and J shed 4 bases, with 12 bases lying between them. CDR3 residues: CASSSTLTADTQYF. The CDR3 DNA reads TGTGCCAGCAGCTCAACCCTTACGGCAGATACGCAGTATTTT.

The chain has TRBV29-1 and TRBJ1-1; D is unclear. Trimming removed 4 bases at V and 4 bases at J, with 19 bases between. The germline V gene has CDR1 SQVTM and CDR2 ANQGSEA. The CDR3 is 15 amino acids. The CDR3 bases are TGCAGCGTTGGGGTAAGCTTAGGGAGGGCCACTGAAGCTTTCTTT. It is translated as CSVGVSLGRATEAFF.

The table lists this clonotype with a few counts. The V and J genes are TRBV24-1 and TRBJ2-1; possibly TRBD2 for D (6 bases). This CDR3 is built from 13 residues. The germline CDR1 and CDR2 sequences are KGHDR and SFDVKD. Trimming took off 4 bases at V and 10 bases at J, with 13 bases between the two ends. The CDR3, as DNA: TGTGCCACCAGTGACCTAGGGACTGCCGAGCAGTTCTTC. Amino acid sequence: CATSDLGTAEQFF.

The genes are TRBV12-3 or TRBV12-4 and TRBJ2-4; the D gene is possibly TRBD1 (5 bases). The J call is in doubt because the DNA end fits TRBJ2-7 better. The CDR3 consists of 13 residues. CDR3 in DNA: TGTGCCAGCAGTTTGGACAACCCCTACGAGCAGTACTTC. Its protein product is CASSLDNPYEQYF.

The chain uses TRBV20-1 and TRBJ2-1, with 13 bases that match TRBD2. The end of the DNA is better explained by TRBJ2-7, so the J call may be wrong. CDR1 is DFQATT, CDR2 SNEGSKA, per germline (reference sequence). This CDR3 comprises 18 residues. The CDR3: CSAPRTSGSSEAYNEQYF. Here the CDR3 DNA reads TGCAGTGCTCCTCGGACTAGCGGGAGTAGTGAGGCCTACAATGAGCAGTACTTC.

This clonotype occurred a few times. The chain combines TRBV6-1 with TRBJ2-1; 9 bases match TRBD2. The germline V gene has CDR1 MNHNS and CDR2 SASEGT. CDR3 size: 18 residues. Trimming removed 5 bases from V and 3 bases from J; junction bases left unmatched: 14. The CDR3 DNA follows: TGTGCCAGCAGTCCTCTTTCCTCGGCGGGGGGGGACTACAATGAGCAGTTCTTC. It translates to CASSPLSSAGGDYNEQFF.

The chain couples TRBV28 to TRBJ1-4, with D possibly TRBD1 on 5 matching bases. The CDR3 length is 15 residues. In germline, CDR1 is MDHEN, CDR2 SYDVKM. V dropped 5 bases and J dropped 4 bases, with 14 bases sitting between them. The CDR3 here is CASSLPGTGNEKLFF. In nucleotides, the CDR3 is TGTGCCAGCAGTCTCCCCGGGACGGGTAATGAAAAACTGTTTTTT.

This clonotype was observed a handful of times. The chain carries TRBV6-5 and TRBJ1-4; the D is unclear. This CDR3 comprises 13 residues. Germline-derived CDR1 and CDR2 are MNHEY and SVGAGI. Trimming stripped 5 bases from V and 3 bases from J, with 7 bases between. In DNA, the CDR3 is TGTGCCAGCAGTCCAAGTGCTAATGAAAAACTGTTTTTT. Its translation is CASSPSANEKLFF.

The chain joins TRBV29-1 to TRBJ1-1; D is uncertain. With 7 bases removed from V and 0 bases from J, the gap between germline ends came to 6 bases. The CDR3 loop spans 11 amino acids. Germline CDR1 reads SQVTM; CDR2 reads ANQGSEA. This CDR3 reads CSGRLNTEAFF. The CDR3 DNA reads as TGCAGCGGCCGCCTGAACACTGAAGCTTTCTTT.

V is TRBV27 and J is TRBJ2-5; D may be TRBD1 or TRBD2 (6 bases each). Germline values: CDR1 MNHEY, CDR2 SMNVEV (reference sequence). The CDR3 is 14 amino acids. The V gene lost 3 bases and the J gene lost 4 bases, with 12 bases spanning the gap. The DNA for the CDR3 is TGTGCCAGCAGTTTTGTGGGGGGCCGAGAGACCCAGTACTTC. Translating gives CASSFVGGRETQYF.

This sequence joins TRBV2 and TRBJ2-7, with D tentatively TRBD1 (6 bases). The CDR3 has 16 residues. V was cut by 4 bases and J by 7 bases, with 23 bases left in between. Looked up from germline, CDR1 is SNHLY and CDR2 is FYNNEI. Here the CDR3 reads CASSVTPGHNRWEQYF. CDR3 DNA sequence: TGTGCCAGCAGTGTGACTCCGGGACACAATAGATGGGAGCAGTACTTC.

This rearrangement joins TRBV6-1 to TRBJ2-1, with 12 nucleotides matching TRBD2. The CDR3 runs 15 residues. The trim removed 1 base at V and 6 bases at J, leaving 1 base unmatched. Germline V lookup: CDR1 MNHNS, CDR2 SASEGT. The CDR3: CASSEGTSGVNEQFF. For the CDR3, the DNA is TGTGCCAGCAGTGAAGGGACTAGCGGGGTCAATGAGCAGTTCTTC.

V and J are TRBV6-2 or TRBV6-3 and TRBJ2-2, with 12 bases lining up with TRBD1. Germline V gene sequence: CDR1 MNHEY, CDR2 SVGEGT. This CDR3 comprises 16 residues. J gave up 7 bases and V 5 bases, and 8 bases lay outside the gene matches. CDR3 residues: CASSNRDRGRIGELFF. The CDR3 nucleotides are TGTGCCAGCAGTAACCGGGACAGGGGGCGAATCGGGGAGCTGTTTTTT.

The rearrangement links TRBV2 to TRBJ2-7; D call uncertain. Germline V gene sequence: CDR1 SNHLY, CDR2 FYNNEI. The germline V and J ends were trimmed by 7 bases and 4 bases, with 14 bases remaining between them. The CDR3 has 13 residues. The CDR3 protein is CASNSNSNYEQYF. For the CDR3, the DNA is TGTGCCAGCAATTCAAACTCGAATTACGAGCAGTACTTC. Drawing the rest from reference TRBV2 and TRBJ2-7, the complete variable domain is EPEVTQTPSHQVTQMGQEVILRCVPISNHLYFYWYRQILGQKVEFLVSFYNNEISEKSEIFDDQFSVERPDGSNFTLKIRSTKLEDSAMYFCASNSNSNYEQYFGPGTRLTVT.

This clonotype was recorded at least ten times. The V call is TRBV3-1, the J call TRBJ2-1; 8 bases align to TRBD2. The trim removed 3 bases at V and 0 bases at J, leaving 4 bases unmatched. This CDR3 has 16 amino acids. In germline, CDR1 is LGHDT, CDR2 YNNKEL (reference sequence). DNA for the CDR3: TGTGCCAGCAGCCAGTCCGGGACTAGCTCCTACAATGAGCAGTTCTTC. Protein product: CASSQSGTSSYNEQFF.

As for this clonotype: This may be a read error, as it is one base from a much larger clone. The rearrangement uses TRBV6-6 and TRBJ1-2; TRBD1 matches 9 bases. The germline CDR1 and CDR2 sequences are MNHNY and SVGAGI (reference sequence). The CDR3 is made up of 15 amino acids. Unmatched junction bases numbered 11, after V lost 3 bases and J lost 9 bases. Here the CDR3 DNA reads TGTGCCAGCAGTTATTCGGGACAGGGAAATTATAGCTACACCTTC. It yields the protein CASSYSGQGNYSYTF.

V is TRBV14 and J is TRBJ2-3; tentatively, D is TRBD1 or TRBD2 (7 bases each). Trimming left V 4 bases short and J 2 bases short, with 19 bases between. The CDR3 length is 17 residues. Germline CDR1 SGHDN, CDR2 FVKESK. CDR3 loop: CASSPQGGALYTDTQYF. CDR3 nucleotide sequence: TGTGCCAGCAGCCCTCAGGGGGGGGCGCTCTACACAGATACGCAGTATTTT.